This T cell receptor beta chain is from a study of T cell changes during pregnancy in multiple sclerosis. This CDR3 is built from 11 residues. CDR1 and CDR2 (germline): MNHEY, SVGAGI. Trimming removed 4 bases from V and 6 bases from J, with 4 bases in between. The data were produced by immunoSEQ multiplex PCR, yet TCRdb's version contains in-frame clones alone and is incomplete. The sample carries around 96,000 clones, about 94% recorded once. V and J are TRBV6-5 and TRBJ2-1; D unresolved. Sequencing used peripheral blood, obtained in the third trimester of pregnancy. The TCR comes from a female donor with multiple sclerosis, enrolled in a pregnancy study. In nucleotides, the CDR3 is TGTGCCAGCAGTTCTATCAATGAGCAGTTCTTC. The encoded protein is CASSSINEQFF.